A few counts support the clone carrying this T cell receptor beta chain. The antigen is not known. CDR3 length: 15 residues. With 3 bases clipped from V and 2 bases from J, the junction kept 5 bases outside the gene matches. The V gene's germline CDR1 is SGHTA and CDR2 FQGNSA. These data belong to a study of T cells after yellow fever vaccination. Findings of the study overall: Across the CD4 and CD8 compartments, a small share of clonotypes was present in both.

Generation of TCR cDNA used 5'RACE template switching (which added a universal primer site and UMIs). Each CDR3 protein gets one entry after TCRdb re-called the 5' RACE reads with MiXCR. Altogether 400,000 or so distinct CDR3 sequences are present, around 19% being singletons, with the ten largest covering roughly a sixth. The sequence was collected from a young man who received the YFV17D yellow fever vaccine. The chain uses TRBV7-2 and TRBJ2-5, with 8 bases fitting TRBD2. The sequenced sample was PBMCs, obtained before the yellow fever booster vaccination. In DNA form, the CDR3 reads TGTGCCAGCAGCTTGAGCGGGGGACCTCAAGAGACCCAGTACTTC. Its translation: CASSLSGGPQETQYF.